The next 24 T cell receptor beta chains were all read from a single sample in a study of T-cell reconstitution after alpha-beta-depleted transplantation in children. This sample's TCRbeta library carried unique molecular identifier barcodes. TCRdb fed the PCR reads into MiXCR, producing one record per CDR3 protein. The data hold 490,000 or so distinct CDR3 sequences, with roughly an eighth observed a single time. The sequences come from PBMCs from the stem cell graft donor, collected from the stem cell graft. These receptors all come from a human donor who donated a stem cell graft to a child with combined immunodeficiency.

This rearrangement joins TRBV10-3 to TRBJ1-6, with 10 bases fitting TRBD1. Germline assignment: CDR1 ENHRY and CDR2 SYGVKD. This CDR3 region has 15 residues. Trimming cost V 10 bases and J 6 bases; bases outside gene matches: 9. The CDR3 region has the DNA TGTGCCACCAAGTGGGGACAGGGGATTAATTCACCCCTCCACTTT. Translating it yields CATKWGQGINSPLHF.

The V and J genes are TRBV7-2 and TRBJ1-1; D is unresolved. With 2 bases removed from V and 8 bases from J, the gap between germline ends came to 9 bases. The length of the CDR3 is 12 residues. Per the germline V gene, CDR1 is SGHTA and CDR2 is FQGNSA. The CDR3, as DNA: TGTGCCAGCAGCTTACGCATTCCAGAAGCTTTCTTT. Amino acids: CASSLRIPEAFF.

This clonotype was seen a handful of times. The chain combines TRBV27 with TRBJ2-1; the match to TRBD2 covers 10 bases. After removal of 6 bases from V and 6 bases from J, the junction contained 8 bases not matched to a gene. The CDR3 has 15 amino acids. CDR1 and CDR2 (germline): MNHEY, SMNVEV (reference sequence). CDR3 sequence reads: CASSISGRPVNEQFF. The CDR3 DNA is TGTGCCAGCAGCATTAGCGGGAGGCCCGTCAATGAGCAGTTCTTC.

The sample holds many counts of this clonotype. The V gene is TRBV7-2, the J gene TRBJ2-7; 8 bases line up with TRBD1. There are 18 residues in the CDR3. Germline V gene data show CDR1 as SGHTA and CDR2 as FQGNSA. V shed 5 bases and J 2 bases; nucleotides not matched to a gene: 17. CDR3 coding DNA: TGTGCCAGCAGCCATCAGAAGGACAGGGAATTTGCTCCCTACGAGCAGTACTTC. Protein product: CASSHQKDREFAPYEQYF.

This clonotype has a count of ten or more. The J gene is TRBJ2-7, the V gene TRBV3-1; D gene unclear. V shed 1 base and J shed 6 bases, with 4 bases lying between them. The germline V gene has CDR1 LGHDT and CDR2 YNNKEL (reference sequence). The CDR3 runs 11 residues. CDR3 DNA: TGTGCCAGCAGCCAAGCTTCCGAGCAGTACTTC. Its translation is CASSQASEQYF.

The table lists this clonotype with many counts. The gene calls are TRBV20-1 and TRBJ1-1; 10 nucleotides match TRBD1. This CDR3 spans 14 amino acids. With V trimmed by 7 bases and J by 1 base, 6 bases remained unmatched. Germline V lookup: CDR1 DFQATT, CDR2 SNEGSKA (reference sequence). CDR3 sequence: CSVRDRGQNTEAFF. Here the CDR3 DNA reads TGCAGTGTCCGGGACAGGGGTCAGAACACTGAAGCTTTCTTT.

This clonotype was found many times. The genes are TRBV28 and TRBJ1-1, with 8 bases fitting TRBD1. In germline, CDR1 is MDHEN, CDR2 SYDVKM. This CDR3 is built from 14 residues. The V segment lost 7 bases and the J segment 0 bases; nucleotides outside the gene matches: 4. CDR3 residues: CASTATGVNTEAFF. The DNA of the CDR3 is TGTGCCAGCACCGCGACAGGGGTGAACACTGAAGCTTTCTTT.

J is TRBJ2-1 and V is TRBV28; either TRBD1 or TRBD2 may supply D (5 bases each). CDR3 length: 15 amino acids. CDR1 and CDR2 (germline): MDHEN, SYDVKM. Trimming removed 6 bases from V and 4 bases from J, with 16 bases in between. CDR3 DNA: TGTGCCAGCAGACACTTCCGGGACGGATACAATGAGCAGTTCTTC. This codes for CASRHFRDGYNEQFF.

This clonotype was counted a few times. V and J are TRBV20-1 and TRBJ2-7; 15 positions match TRBD2. The CDR3 is 18 amino acids. Losses at the gene ends were 5 bases for V and 1 base for J; bases not matched to a gene: 12. In germline, CDR1 is DFQATT, CDR2 SNEGSKA (reference sequence). In DNA, the CDR3 is TGCAGTGCTCTGGCGTCGGGACTAGCGGGGGGCAAGTCCTACGAGCAGTACTTC. Translated, it gives CSALASGLAGGKSYEQYF.

This clonotype was seen many times. Here the CDR3 reads CASSLGYGTGSLGEQFF. The CDR3 DNA reads TGTGCCAGCAGTTTAGGTTACGGGACAGGGTCGTTAGGCGAGCAGTTCTTC. The V gene is TRBV12-3 or TRBV12-4, the J gene TRBJ2-1; 9 nucleotides align to TRBD1. Trimming took 1 base from V and 10 from J; bases not matched to a gene: 14. The CDR3 has 17 residues.

This clonotype occurred many times. The chain has TRBV27 and TRBJ2-1; 8 bases match TRBD1. J lost 4 bases, V lost 4 bases, and 6 bases had no gene match. Per germline, CDR1 MNHEY and CDR2 SMNVEV (reference sequence). The CDR3 spans 15 residues. CDR3 residues: CASSSDRGLYNEQFF. The CDR3 coding sequence is TGTGCCAGCAGTTCCGACAGGGGACTTTACAATGAGCAGTTCTTC.

This clonotype was observed at least ten times. The CDR3 loop is CASSLHGREGTGELFF. The CDR3 nucleotides read TGTGCCAGCAGTTTACACGGCAGGGAGGGCACCGGGGAGCTGTTTTTT. The V call is TRBV12-3 or TRBV12-4, the J call TRBJ2-2, with 7 bases aligning to TRBD2. V shed 2 bases, J shed 4 bases, and the junction held 7 bases outside the gene matches. The CDR3 spans 16 residues.

The rearrangement joins TRBV16 to TRBJ2-1, with a possible D match to TRBD2 (7 bases). Germline V gene lookup returns CDR1 KGHSY and CDR2 FQNENV. Trimming removed 0 bases at V and 10 bases at J, with 16 bases between. This CDR3 has 15 amino acids. The CDR3: CASSQSGSGGSEQFF. The CDR3 DNA reads as TGTGCCAGCAGCCAATCGGGCTCGGGGGGCTCAGAGCAGTTCTTC.

This clonotype was observed many times. V and J are TRBV5-1 and TRBJ1-6; D remains unclear. This CDR3 has 14 amino acids. V was pared by 2 bases and J by 10 bases, with 13 bases between. In germline, CDR1 is SGHRS, CDR2 YFSETQ. The CDR3 region is CASSFSSHGSPLHF. The CDR3 nucleotides read TGCGCCAGCAGCTTCTCCTCTCATGGCTCACCCCTCCACTTT.

This clonotype was observed many times. The chain recombines TRBV20-1 with TRBJ2-7; 7 bases agree with TRBD2. Germline assignment: CDR1 DFQATT and CDR2 SNEGSKA (reference sequence). After removal of 8 bases from V and 0 bases from J, the junction contained 7 bases not matched to a gene. CDR3 length equals 13 residues. The CDR3 here is CSQTTGGSYEQYF. The CDR3 nucleotides read TGCAGTCAAACAACGGGGGGCTCCTACGAGCAGTACTTC.

In its sample, this clonotype was seen a few times. A much larger clone differs from this one at a single base, so this may be a read error. This rearrangement joins TRBV5-6 to TRBJ2-7; 8 positions match TRBD1. Germline-derived CDR1 and CDR2 are SGHDT and YYEEEE. V shed 4 bases and J 4 bases; nucleotides not matched to a gene: 1. The CDR3 runs to 12 residues. In DNA, the CDR3 is TGTGCCAGCAGCGGGGACAGGTACGAGCAGTACTTC. This codes for CASSGDRYEQYF.

The rearrangement links TRBV5-1 to TRBJ2-7; 7 nucleotides line up with TRBD1. This CDR3 region has 15 residues. V trimming: 3 bases; J trimming: 7 bases; junction bases outside the gene matches: 13. Germline CDR1 reads SGHRS; CDR2 reads YFSETQ. CDR3 amino acids: CASSSGQNAWGEQYF. The CDR3 DNA sequence: TGCGCCAGCAGCTCGGGACAGAATGCTTGGGGAGAGCAGTACTTC.

The chain is built from TRBV29-1 and TRBJ2-3; D is uncertain. The CDR3 is made up of 13 amino acids. V was shortened by 4 bases and J by 2 bases, with 10 bases between the two germline ends. Germline V lookup: CDR1 SQVTM, CDR2 ANQGSEA. The CDR3 region is CSVVGGYTDTQYF. DNA for the CDR3: TGCAGCGTTGTAGGCGGCTACACAGATACGCAGTATTTT.

The CDR3 bases are TGTGCCAGCAGTTTTACAGGGGAGCAGTTCTTC. It yields the protein CASSFTGEQFF. The chain uses TRBV12-3 or TRBV12-4 and TRBJ2-1, with D tentatively TRBD1 (6 bases). Deletions cut 3 bases from V and 10 bases from J, with 7 bases between. The CDR3 runs to 11 residues.

This clonotype has ten or more counts. As DNA, the CDR3 is TGTGCCATCAGTGAGCGGGACTATTACAATGAGCAGTTCTTC. Its translation: CAISERDYYNEQFF. The chain links TRBV10-3 to TRBJ2-1, with 7 bases lining up with TRBD2. The V gene end was trimmed by 2 bases and the J gene end by 4 bases; junction bases not matched to a gene: 2. The CDR3 length is 14 residues. The germline gives CDR1 ENHRY, CDR2 SYGVKD.

This chain joins TRBV5-1 and TRBJ2-2, with 9 positions matching TRBD2. Germline lookup yields CDR1 SGHRS and CDR2 YFSETQ. After removal of 4 bases from V and 3 bases from J, the junction contained 10 bases not matched to a gene. This CDR3 contains 17 residues. The CDR3 region is CASSRGIIAGDTGELFF. The DNA for the CDR3 is TGCGCCAGCAGCCGCGGGATAATAGCGGGAGACACCGGGGAGCTGTTTTTT.

This clonotype has just a few counts. This sequence joins TRBV9 and TRBJ1-5; 7 bases fit TRBD1. Trimming removed 4 bases from V and 5 bases from J; junction bases left unmatched: 6. Per germline, CDR1 SGDLS and CDR2 YYNGEE. This CDR3 has 14 amino acids. CDR3 nucleotide sequence: TGTGCCAGCAGCCAGGGGGGAGTGTATCAGCCCCAGCATTTT. Protein product: CASSQGGVYQPQHF.

The chain couples TRBV7-9 to TRBJ2-7; possibly TRBD1 for D (5 bases). CDR1 is SEHNR, CDR2 FQNEAQ, per germline (reference sequence). Trimming left V 4 bases short and J 3 bases short, with 13 bases between. This CDR3 region has 14 residues. CDR3 DNA sequence: TGTGCCAGCAGCTCCCCCTTCGACAGCTACGAGCAGTACTTC. It codes for CASSSPFDSYEQYF.

The sample holds a few counts of this clonotype. The rearrangement uses TRBV5-1 and TRBJ1-5; TRBD1 aligns across 9 bases. The V and J ends lost 2 bases and 5 bases, in that order; junction bases with no gene match: 5. The CDR3 runs 15 residues. Looked up from germline, CDR1 is SGHRS and CDR2 is YFSETQ. CDR3 region: CASSLQGAPDQPQHF. The CDR3 DNA follows: TGCGCCAGCAGCTTACAGGGGGCCCCTGATCAGCCCCAGCATTTT.